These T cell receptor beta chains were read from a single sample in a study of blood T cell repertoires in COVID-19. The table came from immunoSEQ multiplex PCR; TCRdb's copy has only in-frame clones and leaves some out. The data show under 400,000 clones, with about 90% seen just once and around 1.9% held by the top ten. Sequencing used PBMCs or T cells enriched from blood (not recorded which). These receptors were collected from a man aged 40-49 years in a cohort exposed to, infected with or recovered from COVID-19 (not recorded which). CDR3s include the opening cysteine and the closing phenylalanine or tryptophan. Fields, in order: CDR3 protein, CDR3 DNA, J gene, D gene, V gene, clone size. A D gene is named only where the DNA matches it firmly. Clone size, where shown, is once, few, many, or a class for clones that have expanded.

CASSYSGQGNTIYF,TGTGCCAGCAGTTACTCGGGACAGGGGAACACCATATATTTT,TRBJ1-3,TRBD1,TRBV6-5,-
CASSFSGGGGNTIYF,TGTGCCAGCAGCTTCTCGGGGGGCGGTGGAAACACCATATATTTT,TRBJ1-3,-,TRBV5-4,-
CASSLTGGANLDEQYF,TGTGCCAGCAGCTTAACAGGGGGCGCAAATTTGGACGAGCAGTACTTC,TRBJ2-7,TRBD1,TRBV5-5,-
CASSLGQTYSGNTIYF,TGCGCCAGCAGCTTGGGACAGACGTACTCTGGAAACACCATATATTTT,TRBJ1-3,-,TRBV5-1,-
CASSLTAGVGGETQYF,TGTGCCAGCAGCTTAACAGCGGGAGTGGGGGGAGAGACCCAGTACTTC,TRBJ2-5,TRBD2,TRBV11-3,once
CASSLTVSGNTIYF,TGTGCCAGCAGCTTAACAGTCTCTGGAAACACCATATATTTT,TRBJ1-3,-,TRBV7-9,-
CAISRTVSGRADTQYF,TGTGCCATCAGTCGGACAGTTAGCGGGAGAGCAGATACGCAGTATTTT,TRBJ2-3,TRBD2,TRBV10-3,-
CASSIGTGGFIGELFF,TGTGCCAGTAGTATAGGAACGGGAGGGTTTATCGGGGAGCTGTTTTTT,TRBJ2-2,TRBD2,TRBV19,-
CASRELTSYNEQFF,TGTGCCAGCAGGGAACTAACCTCTTACAATGAGCAGTTCTTC,TRBJ2-1,-,TRBV28,-
CATSDTGVLRAGELFF,TGTGCCACCAGTGACACAGGGGTCCTGAGGGCCGGGGAGCTGTTTTTT,TRBJ2-2,TRBD1,TRBV24-1,-
CASSPGDSWSSEAFF,TGTGCCAGTAGTCCAGGGGACAGCTGGTCGTCTGAAGCTTTCTTT,TRBJ1-1,TRBD1,TRBV19,-
CASSPKASGSNEQFF,TGTGCCAGCTCACCTAAAGCGAGCGGTTCCAATGAGCAGTTCTTC,TRBJ2-1,-,TRBV18,-